The 20 T cell receptor beta chains presented below share a single source sample, sequenced in a study of T cell responses to AZD1222 COVID-19 vaccine. TCRdb's copy holds only in-frame clones and misses some; the assay was immunoSEQ multiplex PCR. In the table there are about 100,000 clones, 87% of which are singletons. Sequencing was performed on peripheral blood, taken 28 days after the second AZD1222 dose. The receptors come from an adult who received the AZD1222 COVID-19 vaccine.

Only one count was recorded for this clone. The V and J genes are TRBV5-1 and TRBJ2-7; 7 bases agree with TRBD1. The CDR3 has 13 residues. The germline V gene has CDR1 SGHRS and CDR2 YFSETQ. The V segment lost 3 bases and the J segment 3 bases; nucleotides outside the gene matches: 3. This CDR3 reads CASSSTGRYEQYF. As DNA, the CDR3 is TGCGCCAGCAGCTCGACAGGGCGCTACGAGCAGTACTTC.

The chain joins TRBV30 to TRBJ1-1, with 7 bases lining up with TRBD1. The length of the CDR3 is 13 residues. Germline V gene lookup returns CDR1 GTSNPN and CDR2 SVGIG (reference sequence). The trim removed 4 bases at V and 3 bases at J, leaving 5 bases unmatched. The CDR3 reads CAWKGQGDTEAFF. CDR3 nucleotides: TGTGCCTGGAAAGGGCAGGGGGACACTGAAGCTTTCTTT.

The chain recombines TRBV7-3 with TRBJ1-2, with TRBD1 matching 12 bases. CDR1 is SGHTA, CDR2 FQGTGA, per germline. The J segment lost 2 bases and the V segment lost 5 bases, leaving 3 bases of the junction unmatched. The CDR3 runs 15 residues. CDR3 amino acids: CASSPGTGGNYGYTF. CDR3 nucleotides: TGTGCCAGCAGCCCCGGGACAGGGGGCAACTATGGCTACACCTTC.

The chain joins TRBV7-2 to TRBJ1-2, with D possibly TRBD1 on 5 matching bases. CDR1 is SGHTA, CDR2 FQGNSA, per germline. Trimming pared 4 bases from V and 4 bases from J, leaving 13 bases between. CDR3 length: 14 residues. The CDR3 region has the DNA TGTGCCAGCAGCTCCTCGGGGCCAGGCTATGGCTACACCTTC. Amino acids: CASSSSGPGYGYTF.

V usage is TRBV6-5 and J usage is TRBJ2-3, with a possible D match to TRBD1 (5 bases). Germline lookup yields CDR1 MNHEY and CDR2 SVGAGI. Trimming took 6 bases from V and 4 from J, leaving 11 bases between them. The CDR3 is made up of 13 amino acids. CDR3 sequence reads: CASSELGADTQYF. The CDR3 nucleotides are TGTGCCAGCAGCGAGCTAGGGGCAGATACGCAGTATTTT.

The chain carries TRBV4-2 and TRBJ2-6; perhaps TRBD1 as D (6 bases). Germline assignment: CDR1 LGHNA and CDR2 YNFKEQ. The V gene lost 2 bases and the J gene lost 0 bases, with 8 bases spanning the gap. This CDR3 spans 16 amino acids. CDR3 DNA: TGTGCCAGCAGCCAACAGGGGAGCTCTGGGGCCAACGTCCTGACTTTC. Amino acid sequence: CASSQQGSSGANVLTF.

V usage is TRBV7-3 and J usage is TRBJ2-7; possible D gene TRBD1, 5 bases. V dropped 1 base and J dropped 2 bases, with 15 bases sitting between them. The CDR3 extends over 16 amino acids. Germline V gene lookup returns CDR1 SGHTA and CDR2 FQGTGA. In DNA, the CDR3 is TGTGCCAGCAGCTTAAATGAGGTGACAGCAACCTACGAGCAGTACTTC. It encodes CASSLNEVTATYEQYF.

V usage is TRBV6-2 or TRBV6-3 and J usage is TRBJ1-1, with a weak D call TRBD1 (5 bases). V lost 3 bases to trimming and J lost 5 bases, with 7 bases between them. Germline V gene lookup returns CDR1 MNHEY and CDR2 SVGEGT. The length of the CDR3 is 12 residues. The CDR3 loop is CASSYGGTEAFF. The CDR3 DNA sequence: TGTGCCAGCAGTTATGGGGGGACTGAAGCTTTCTTT.

The chain recombines TRBV29-1 with TRBJ1-1; 8 bases are shared with TRBD1. This CDR3 is built from 13 residues. Trimming cost V 5 bases and J 5 bases; bases outside gene matches: 7. CDR1 is SQVTM, CDR2 ANQGSEA, per germline. The CDR3 loop reads CSVIAQGGTEAFF. The CDR3 nucleotides are TGCAGCGTTATTGCACAGGGGGGGACTGAAGCTTTCTTT.

The V and J genes are TRBV5-6 and TRBJ1-1, with unresolved D. There are 13 residues in the CDR3. Germline assignment: CDR1 SGHDT and CDR2 YYEEEE. Trimming removed 0 bases from V and 3 bases from J, with 6 bases in between. The CDR3 nucleotides read TGTGCCAGCAGCTTGGGTAGAGACACTGAAGCTTTCTTT. Translation gives CASSLGRDTEAFF.

The CDR3 reads CASSYPRGTGELFF. CDR3 DNA sequence: TGTGCCAGCAGTTACCCCAGGGGTACCGGGGAGCTGTTTTTT. The chain recombines TRBV6-2 or TRBV6-3 with TRBJ2-2; a possible D gene is TRBD1 (6 bases). V dropped 2 bases and J dropped 5 bases, with 9 bases sitting between them. Germline V CDR1 and CDR2: MNHEY, SVGEGT. CDR3 length equals 14 residues.

This rearrangement joins TRBV3-1 (or the pseudogene TRBV3-2) to TRBJ1-6; D unclear. V lost 2 bases, J lost 0 bases, and 8 bases lay in between. Germline V gives CDR1 LGHDT, CDR2 YNNKEL (reference sequence). The CDR3 sequence is 16 residues long. The CDR3 sequence is CASSQHAGSYNSPLHF. For the CDR3, the DNA is TGTGCCAGCAGCCAACACGCCGGCTCCTATAATTCACCCCTCCACTTT.

This clone was counted a single time. The V and J genes are TRBV15 and TRBJ2-1; maybe TRBD1 (6 bases). Germline CDR1 reads LNHNV; CDR2 reads YYDKDF (reference sequence). V dropped 3 bases and J dropped 5 bases, with 14 bases sitting between them. There are 15 residues in the CDR3. The CDR3 spells CATSRTRDKHNEQFF. CDR3 bases: TGTGCCACCAGCAGGACCCGGGACAAGCACAATGAGCAGTTCTTC.

The chain has TRBV7-9 and TRBJ1-3; a possible D gene is TRBD1 (6 bases). Per germline, CDR1 SEHNR and CDR2 FQNEAQ (reference sequence). This CDR3 contains 15 residues. The V gene lost 2 bases and the J gene lost 1 base, with 9 bases spanning the gap. The CDR3 protein is CASSLRGGSGNTIYF. The CDR3 region has the DNA TGTGCCAGCAGCTTACGAGGGGGTTCTGGAAACACCATATATTTT.

This clone was recorded a few times. The chain has TRBV29-1 and TRBJ1-2; the match to TRBD1 covers 7 bases. Germline V lookup: CDR1 SQVTM, CDR2 ANQGSEA. This CDR3 region has 12 residues. The junction had 8 bases not matched to a gene; V was cut back by 5 bases and J by 8 bases. The CDR3 DNA reads TGCAGCGTTCTGGTACAGGGGCTCGGCTACACCTTC. Protein product: CSVLVQGLGYTF.

The chain uses TRBV2 and TRBJ1-1; 8 positions match TRBD1. CDR3 length equals 15 residues. The germline V gene encodes CDR1 SNHLY and CDR2 FYNNEI. V shed 6 bases, J shed 6 bases, and the junction held 12 bases outside the gene matches. The CDR3 protein is CASSRTGQRGAEAFF. CDR3 nucleotides: TGTGCCAGCAGCCGGACAGGGCAAAGGGGGGCTGAAGCTTTCTTT.

The rearrangement uses TRBV5-6 and TRBJ1-5, with D maybe TRBD1 (6 bases). Germline V CDR1 and CDR2: SGHDT, YYEEEE. The V and J ends lost 0 bases and 4 bases respectively, with 14 bases between them. The CDR3 runs 16 residues. This CDR3 reads CASSLEGGSLNQPQHF. For the CDR3, the DNA is TGTGCCAGCAGCTTGGAGGGGGGCTCGTTAAATCAGCCCCAGCATTTT.

This clone was seen more than once but under ten times. The gene calls are TRBV19 and TRBJ1-1, with D possibly matching TRBD1 (6 bases). The CDR3 sequence is 13 residues long. Germline CDR1 is LNHDA and CDR2 is SQIVND (reference sequence). V lost 6 bases and J 12 bases, leaving 20 bases between the germline ends. In nucleotides, the CDR3 is TGTGCCAGTAGCCCTACCCGGACAGCCTTGACTTTCTTT. Protein: CASSPTRTALTFF.

This chain joins TRBV6-1 and TRBJ1-6, with D perhaps TRBD1 (5 bases). Germline V gene sequence: CDR1 MNHNS, CDR2 SASEGT. CDR3 length equals 18 residues. V lost 4 bases and J lost 4, with 20 bases in between. The chain's CDR3 is CASSASAFGADYNSPLHF. The CDR3 region has the DNA TGTGCCAGCAGTGCCTCGGCTTTTGGGGCCGATTATAATTCACCCCTCCACTTT.

The V and J genes are TRBV28 and TRBJ2-2; D may be TRBD1 (6 bases). Per the germline V gene, CDR1 is MDHEN and CDR2 is SYDVKM. CDR3 length: 16 residues. V lost 4 bases to trimming and J lost 4 bases, with 16 bases between them. The CDR3 loop is CASSSLTGRTTGELFF. The CDR3 region has the DNA TGTGCCAGCAGTTCCTTGACAGGCAGAACCACCGGGGAGCTGTTTTTT.